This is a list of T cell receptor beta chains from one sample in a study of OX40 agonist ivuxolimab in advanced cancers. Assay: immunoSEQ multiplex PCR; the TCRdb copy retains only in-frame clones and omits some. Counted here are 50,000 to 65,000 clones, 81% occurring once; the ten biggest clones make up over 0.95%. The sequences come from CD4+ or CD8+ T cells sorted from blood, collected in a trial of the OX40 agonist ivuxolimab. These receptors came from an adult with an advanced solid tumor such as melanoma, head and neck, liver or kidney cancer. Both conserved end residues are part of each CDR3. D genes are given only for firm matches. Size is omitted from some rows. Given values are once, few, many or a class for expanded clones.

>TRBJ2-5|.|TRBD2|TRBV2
CASLGLGVVTQYF
TGTGCCAGCCTCGGACTAGGGGTTGTGACCCAGTACTTC
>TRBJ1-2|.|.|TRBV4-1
CASSQKDRDGYTF
TGCGCCAGCAGCCAAAAGGATAGGGATGGCTACACCTTC
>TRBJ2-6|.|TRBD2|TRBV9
CASSVRGGPGANVLTF
TGTGCCAGCAGCGTAAGGGGAGGGCCTGGGGCCAACGTCCTGACTTTC
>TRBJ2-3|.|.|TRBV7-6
CASSLTGEGDTQYF
TGTGCCAGCAGCTTGACAGGGGAGGGGGATACGCAGTATTTT
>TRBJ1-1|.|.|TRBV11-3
CASSLVEGSTEAFF
TGTGCCAGCAGCTTAGTTGAGGGGTCCACTGAAGCTTTCTTT
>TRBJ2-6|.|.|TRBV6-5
CASSYAGGANVLTF
TGTGCCAGCAGTTACGCCGGGGGGGCCAACGTCCTGACTTTC
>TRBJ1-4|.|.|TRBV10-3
CAISEGRINEKLFF
TGTGCCATCAGTGAAGGACGGATCAATGAAAAACTGTTTTTT
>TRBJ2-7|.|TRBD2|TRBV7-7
CASSLRLAGGIRTYEQYF
TGTGCTAGCAGCTTAAGACTAGCGGGGGGGATAAGAACCTACGAGCAGTACTTC
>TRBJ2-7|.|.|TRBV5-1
CASSAGTPPQQYF
TGCGCCAGCAGCGCAGGGACACCCCCCCAGCAGTACTTC
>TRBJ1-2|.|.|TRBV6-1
CASSEAGVVSYGYTF
TGTGCCAGCAGTGAAGCGGGGGTGGTGAGCTATGGCTACACCTTC
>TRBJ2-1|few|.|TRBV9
CASSPSAAGFNEQFF
TGTGCCAGCAGCCCCTCCGCAGCCGGGTTTAATGAGCAGTTCTTC
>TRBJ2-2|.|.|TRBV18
CASSPPSVWPGELFF
TGTGCCAGCTCACCACCCAGCGTTTGGCCCGGGGAGCTGTTTTTT
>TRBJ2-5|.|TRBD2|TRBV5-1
CASSVTTSGGAARETQYF
TGCGCCAGCAGCGTAACTACTAGCGGGGGGGCCGCTAGGGAGACCCAGTACTTC
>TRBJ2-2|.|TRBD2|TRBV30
CACKRGPNTGELFF
TGTGCCTGTAAGCGGGGACCGAACACCGGGGAGCTGTTTTTT
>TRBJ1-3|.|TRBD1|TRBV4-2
CASSQERQGATSSGNTIYF
TGTGCCAGCAGCCAAGAGCGACAGGGGGCAACCTCCTCTGGAAACACCATATATTTT
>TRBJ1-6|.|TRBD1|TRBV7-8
CASGPRGLVDSPLHF
TGTGCCAGCGGACCGAGGGGGCTGGTGGATTCACCCCTCCACTTT
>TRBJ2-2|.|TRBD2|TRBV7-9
CASRQTSGNTGELFF
TGTGCCAGCAGACAGACTAGCGGGAACACCGGGGAGCTGTTTTTT
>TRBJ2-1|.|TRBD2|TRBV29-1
CSVERWASGESEQFF
TGCAGCGTTGAGAGGTGGGCTAGCGGGGAAAGTGAGCAGTTCTTC
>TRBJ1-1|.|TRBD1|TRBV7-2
CASSHSQGATEAFF
TGTGCCAGCAGCCATAGCCAGGGGGCCACTGAAGCTTTCTTT
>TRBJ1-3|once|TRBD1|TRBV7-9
CASRQGTGNTIYF
TGTGCCAGCAGACAGGGGACTGGAAACACCATATATTTT
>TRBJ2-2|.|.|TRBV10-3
CAISDRDGTGELFF
TGTGCCATCAGTGACAGGGACGGCACCGGGGAGCTGTTTTTT
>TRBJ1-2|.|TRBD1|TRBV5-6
CASSLVGTGGYGYTF
TGTGCCAGCAGCTTGGTTGGGACAGGTGGCTATGGCTACACCTTC
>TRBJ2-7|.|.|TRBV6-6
CASSYSRVTTYEQYF
TGTGCCAGCAGTTACTCCAGAGTTACAACCTACGAGCAGTACTTC
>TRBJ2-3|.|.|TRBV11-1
CASREAPSTDTQYF
TGTGCCAGCAGAGAGGCCCCTAGCACAGATACGCAGTATTTT
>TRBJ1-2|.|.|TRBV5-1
CASSLGDGAYGYTF
TGCGCCAGCAGCTTGGGGGACGGAGCCTATGGCTACACCTTC
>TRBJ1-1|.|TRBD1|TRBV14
CATSLRTGGTNTEAFF
TGTGCCACCTCGTTAAGGACAGGGGGCACGAACACTGAAGCTTTCTTT
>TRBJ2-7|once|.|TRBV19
CASSEVGHSSYEQYF
TGTGCCAGTAGTGAAGTGGGACACAGCTCCTACGAGCAGTACTTC
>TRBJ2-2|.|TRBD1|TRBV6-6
CASRGQGAKGTGELFF
TGTGCCAGCAGGGGACAGGGGGCGAAGGGCACCGGGGAGCTGTTTTTT
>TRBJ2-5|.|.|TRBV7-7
CASSFDRKETQYF
TGTGCCAGCAGCTTCGACAGGAAAGAGACCCAGTACTTC
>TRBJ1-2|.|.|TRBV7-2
CASSALESRGNGYTF
TGTGCCAGTTCCGCCCTAGAAAGTCGGGGGAATGGCTACACCTTC
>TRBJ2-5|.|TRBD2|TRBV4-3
CASSQDFSGETQYF
TGCGCCAGCAGCCAAGATTTTAGCGGGGAGACCCAGTACTTC
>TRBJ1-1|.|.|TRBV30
CAWALEEDTEAFF
TGTGCCTGGGCCCTGGAGGAGGACACTGAAGCTTTCTTT
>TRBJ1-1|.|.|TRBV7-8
CASSLAGIEAFF
TGTGCCAGCAGCTTAGCAGGGATTGAAGCTTTCTTT
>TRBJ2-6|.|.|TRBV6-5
CASSYGRGSGANVLTF
TGTGCCAGCAGTTACGGCAGGGGCTCTGGGGCCAACGTCCTGACTTTC